The source of this T cell receptor beta chain is a study of blood T cell repertoires in COVID-19. Study context: COVID-19 samples from acute and convalescent phases originated in the United States, Italy and Spain. PBMCs, B-cell-depleted T cells, or T cells provided the cDNA or gDNA that made up the material.

TCRdb keeps only in-frame clones here, not all; method: immunoSEQ multiplex PCR. The profile shows about 170,000 clones, 79% of them singletons. Trimming removed 2 bases at V and 6 bases at J, with 8 bases between. CDR3 length: 13 residues. V is TRBV12-3 or TRBV12-4 and J is TRBJ2-1; D may be TRBD1 (5 bases). The clonotype originates from a woman in her sixties or seventies in a cohort exposed to, infected with or recovered from COVID-19 (not recorded which). Specimen: PBMCs or T cells enriched from blood (not recorded which). The CDR3 DNA follows: TGTGCCAGCAGTTTAATGGGGCGCAATGAGCAGTTCTTC. Translating it yields CASSLMGRNEQFF.